One and the same sample provided the 26 T cell receptor beta chains below, sequenced in a study of metastatic and nonmetastatic thyroid tumors. No patient had received any treatment before thyroid surgery. Using MiXCR, TCRdb re-called clones from the PCR reads. This repertoire shows 12,000 to 15,000 clones, 29% found once; its top ten account for about 3.7%. Sequenced material: blood. Every receptor here comes from a female donor with papillary thyroid cancer or a benign thyroid nodule (not recorded which). Some clones in this sample may be carry-over from other donors' samples.

This clone has ten or more counts. The chain combines TRBV7-2 with TRBJ2-1, with D possibly TRBD1 on 6 matching bases. The CDR3 extends over 15 amino acids. CDR1 is SGHTA, CDR2 FQGNSA, per germline. Trimming removed 5 bases at V and 10 bases at J, with 21 bases between. CDR3 sequence reads: CASSPEGRVRGEQFF. The CDR3, as DNA: TGTGCCAGCAGCCCCGAGGGTCGGGTGAGGGGGGAGCAGTTCTTC.

By sample share, this clone is medium-sized. The rearrangement joins TRBV7-9 to TRBJ2-1; the D is unclear. Germline V gives CDR1 SEHNR, CDR2 FQNEAQ (reference sequence). Trimming pared 1 base from V and 9 bases from J, leaving 7 bases between. This CDR3 comprises 12 residues. CDR3 nucleotide sequence: TGTGCCAGCAGCTTAGTGACGAGTGAGCAGTTCTTC. Protein product: CASSLVTSEQFF. Based on the CDR3 plus reference TRBV7-9 and TRBJ2-1, the full variable domain is DTGVSQNPRHKITKRGQNVTFRCDPISEHNRLYWYRQTLGQGPEFLTYFQNEAQLEKSRLLSDRFSAERPKGSFSTLEIQRTEQGDSAMYLCASSLVTSEQFFGPGTRLTVL.

This chain connects TRBV6-2 or TRBV6-3 to TRBJ1-1; 7 bases match TRBD1. Trimming at V came to 6 bases and at J to 4 bases, leaving 23 bases not matched to a gene. The CDR3 runs 19 residues. Germline CDR1 and CDR2: MNHEY and SVGEGT. This chain's CDR3 is CASRPTAEVQETGFTEAFF. The DNA for the CDR3 is TGTGCCAGCAGACCGACTGCGGAGGTGCAAGAGACAGGGTTCACTGAAGCTTTCTTT.

This clone turned up a few times. The V call is TRBV27, the J call TRBJ1-4; a possible D gene is TRBD1 (6 bases). The germline V gene encodes CDR1 MNHEY and CDR2 SMNVEV (reference sequence). This CDR3 contains 14 residues. V was pared by 7 bases and J by 8 bases, with 17 bases between. The CDR3: CASTMKGQYEKLFF. CDR3 nucleotides: TGTGCCAGCACCATGAAGGGACAATACGAAAAACTGTTTTTT.

Many counts were recorded for this clone. This chain links TRBV20-1 with TRBJ2-3; 12 positions match TRBD2. CDR3 length equals 14 residues. Germline CDR1 is DFQATT and CDR2 is SNEGSKA (reference sequence). Trimming removed 3 bases from V and 4 bases from J; junction bases left unmatched: 2. CDR3 residues: CSARLAGGPDTQYF. CDR3 DNA sequence: TGCAGTGCTAGGCTAGCGGGAGGGCCAGATACGCAGTATTTT.

The rearrangement joins TRBV20-1 to TRBJ2-2; the match to TRBD1 covers 9 bases. The CDR3 extends over 20 amino acids. The germline gives CDR1 DFQATT, CDR2 SNEGSKA (reference sequence). Germline trimming cut 5 bases from V and 2 bases from J; bases unmatched to any gene: 21. The CDR3 is CSAGGGQGGTKRSNTGELFF. CDR3 bases: TGCAGTGCTGGGGGGGGACAGGGTGGCACCAAAAGATCAAACACCGGGGAGCTGTTTTTT.

This chain links TRBV4-1 with TRBJ1-4; D gene uncertain. The V gene lost 2 bases and the J gene lost 0 bases, with 7 bases spanning the gap. The CDR3 runs 15 residues. Per germline, CDR1 MGHRA and CDR2 YSYEKL. The CDR3 spells CASSQTGTTNEKLFF. CDR3 nucleotides: TGCGCCAGCAGCCAAACGGGGACAACTAATGAAAAACTGTTTTTT.

This clone ranks as medium-sized. The chain employs TRBV15 and TRBJ1-5, with 10 bases identical to TRBD1. This CDR3 spans 15 amino acids. Germline values: CDR1 LNHNV, CDR2 YYDKDF (reference sequence). V shed 2 bases and J 6 bases; nucleotides not matched to a gene: 4. This CDR3 is CATSRSGTGVQPQHF. CDR3 bases: TGTGCCACCAGCAGATCGGGGACAGGGGTTCAGCCCCAGCATTTT.

In its sample, this clone ranks as medium-sized. The chain has TRBV11-3 and TRBJ1-3; 9 bases fit TRBD1. With V trimmed by 4 bases and J by 4 bases, 5 bases remained unmatched. The CDR3 is 15 amino acids. Germline V gene sequence: CDR1 SGHNT, CDR2 YENEEA. CDR3 in amino acids: CASSSLQGAGNTIYF. The CDR3 coding sequence is TGTGCCAGCAGCTCCCTACAGGGGGCAGGAAACACCATATATTTT.

In its sample, this clone was seen once. The chain joins TRBV20-1 to TRBJ2-7, with 12 bases fitting TRBD1. The ends lost 3 bases at V and 5 bases at J; junction bases unmatched: 5. Germline V gene lookup returns CDR1 DFQATT and CDR2 SNEGSKA (reference sequence). CDR3 length equals 14 residues. The DNA of the CDR3 is TGCAGTGCTAGGCGGGACAGGGGGCCCCACGAGCAGTACTTC. Translated: CSARRDRGPHEQYF.

This clone has just a few counts. The chain employs TRBV12-3 or TRBV12-4 and TRBJ1-1, with D unclear. V dropped 0 bases and J dropped 12 bases, with 14 bases sitting between them. This CDR3 is 13 amino acids long. The CDR3 protein is CASSLALWTESFF. The CDR3 region has the DNA TGTGCCAGCAGTTTAGCGCTCTGGACTGAGTCTTTCTTT.

The sample holds one count of this clone. In DNA form, the CDR3 reads TGTGCCAGCTCACCAGGAGAGCGGGTCTCCTACGAGCAGTACTTC. Encoded protein: CASSPGERVSYEQYF. V usage is TRBV18 and J usage is TRBJ2-7, with D possibly TRBD2 on 6 matching bases. The ends were cut back, 2 bases at V and 0 bases at J, with 11 bases in the middle. CDR3 length: 15 residues. The germline V gene has CDR1 KGHSH and CDR2 LQKENI.

This clone occurred many times. The chain combines TRBV7-3 with TRBJ2-2, with TRBD2 identical over 14 bases. The CDR3 is 20 amino acids. In germline, CDR1 is SGHTA, CDR2 FQGTGA. Germline trimming cut 0 bases from V and 7 bases from J; bases unmatched to any gene: 13. This CDR3 reads CASSLTPLTSGRAVGGELFF. The CDR3 bases are TGTGCCAGCAGCTTAACGCCCTTGACTAGCGGGAGGGCGGTTGGCGGGGAGCTGTTTTTT.

Comment on this clone: This clone may be a read error of a much larger clone one base away. The rearrangement uses TRBV5-6 and TRBJ2-1; 12 bases fit TRBD2. CDR1 and CDR2 (germline): SGHDT, YYEEEE. This CDR3 has 15 amino acids. CDR3 sequence reads: CSSSPGLAGYNEQFF. CDR3 coding DNA: TGTTCCAGCAGCCCCGGACTAGCGGGGTACAATGAGCAGTTCTTC. The full variable domain, its missing parts supplied by reference TRBV5-6 and TRBJ2-1, is DAGVTQSPTHLIKTRGQQVTLRCSPKSGHDTVSWYQQALGQGPQFIFQYYEEEERQRGNFPDRFSGHQFPNYSSELNVNALLLGDSALYLCSSSPGLAGYNEQFFGPGTRLTVL.

This clone is categorized as medium-sized. The chain employs TRBV25-1 and TRBJ2-7; D is possibly TRBD1 (5 bases). V lost 8 bases to trimming and J lost 3 bases, with 14 bases between them. Germline V gene lookup returns CDR1 MGHDK and CDR2 SYGVNS. CDR3 length: 13 amino acids. The CDR3: CASPNSRVYEQYF. CDR3 coding DNA: TGTGCCAGCCCTAACAGCAGGGTCTACGAGCAGTACTTC.

In its sample, this clone was seen once. The germline gene is not matched at one end of the junction; a read error may be the cause. This chain uses TRBV4-1 with TRBJ1-5; D unresolved. The germline gives CDR1 MGHRA, CDR2 YSYEKL. The length of the CDR3 is 13 residues. CDR3 bases: TGCGCCAGCAGCCCCGAAGACACTCAGCCCAAGCATTTT. Its translation: CASSPEDTQPKHF.

Judged by abundance, this clone is medium-sized. The chain is built from TRBV28 and TRBJ1-5, with D hard to call. V lost 2 bases to trimming and J lost 7 bases, with 12 bases between them. This CDR3 has 14 residues. Germline CDR1 is MDHEN and CDR2 is SYDVKM. CDR3 DNA sequence: TGTGCCAGCAGTTTAGTCCTTACTGGCCAGCCCCAGCATTTT. The encoded protein is CASSLVLTGQPQHF.

By sample share, this clone is medium-sized. The V gene is TRBV9, the J gene TRBJ1-2; D remains ambiguous. Trimming shortened V by 3 bases and J by 2 bases, and 2 bases separated the two germline ends. This CDR3 has 11 amino acids. Germline loops: CDR1 SGDLS, CDR2 YYNGEE. The CDR3 loop is CASSANYGYTF. The DNA for the CDR3 is TGTGCCAGCAGCGCCAACTATGGCTACACCTTC.

The rearrangement links TRBV5-6 to TRBJ2-7, with 9 bases that match TRBD1. The CDR3 runs to 14 residues. Germline-derived CDR1 and CDR2 are SGHDT and YYEEEE. V lost 0 bases and J lost 5; bases outside the gene matches: 3. The CDR3, as DNA: TGTGCCAGCAGCTTGGGCGGACAGGGGAACGAGCAGTACTTC. This gives the protein CASSLGGQGNEQYF.

The chain recombines TRBV10-2 with TRBJ1-1; D may be TRBD1 (5 bases). Per germline, CDR1 WSHSY and CDR2 SAAADI. The CDR3 has 12 residues. This chain's CDR3 is CFSSESGLEAFF. The CDR3, as DNA: TGCTTCAGCAGTGAGTCGGGGCTTGAAGCTTTCTTT.

The chain uses TRBV20-1 and TRBJ2-7; 7 positions agree with TRBD2. CDR1 is DFQATT and CDR2 is SNEGSKA in the germline V gene (reference sequence). The CDR3 sequence is 16 residues long. After removal of 4 bases from V and 0 bases from J, the junction contained 12 bases not matched to a gene. DNA of the CDR3: TGCAGTGCTAAGGGAGGGTCTCGTAGGAGCTCCTACGAGCAGTACTTC. It codes for CSAKGGSRRSSYEQYF.

V gene TRBV4-1 combines with J gene TRBJ1-3; 10 bases are a match to TRBD1. Germline trimming cut 0 bases from V and 4 bases from J; bases unmatched to any gene: 9. The germline CDR1 and CDR2 sequences are MGHRA and YSYEKL. The CDR3 covers 18 residues. DNA of the CDR3: TGCGCCAGCAGCCAAGAGGGTTGGGGACAGGGGTTCGGAAACACCATATATTTT. Translation gives CASSQEGWGQGFGNTIYF.

About this clone itself: This may arise from a read error, as a much more abundant clone is one base away. The sample holds other DNA sequences that translate to the same CDR3. J is TRBJ1-1 and V is TRBV5-5; no reliable D call. CDR3 length equals 14 residues. Germline CDR1 SGHKS, CDR2 YYEKEE (reference sequence). Deletions cut 4 bases from V and 0 bases from J, with 10 bases between. The CDR3 nucleotides read TGTGCCAGCAGCGAGGGTAATATGAACACTGAAGCTTTCTTT. Its translation is CASSEGNMNTEAFF.

The chain recombines TRBV6-4 with TRBJ2-5, with a tentative D call TRBD2 (6 bases). With 0 bases removed from V and 6 bases from J, the gap between germline ends came to 8 bases. Per the germline V gene, CDR1 is MRHNA and CDR2 is SNTAGT. The CDR3 is made up of 13 amino acids. CDR3 sequence reads: CASSDSGGKTQYF. The CDR3 bases are TGTGCCAGCAGTGACTCGGGCGGGAAGACCCAGTACTTC.

This clone was counted only a few times. The chain is built from TRBV6-4 and TRBJ2-7; either TRBD1 or TRBD2 may fit D (6 bases each). Germline V gene data show CDR1 as MRHNA and CDR2 as SNTAGT. The ends were cut back, 11 bases at V and 7 bases at J, with 24 bases in the middle. This CDR3 is built from 14 residues. The CDR3 DNA is TGTGCCGGAGGGATAAACGGGGGCGCTCAAGAGCAGTACTTC. This encodes CAGGINGGAQEQYF.

Judged by abundance, this clone is medium-sized. This sequence joins TRBV18 and TRBJ2-7; the match to TRBD1 covers 7 bases. The V and J ends lost 3 bases and 4 bases, in that order; junction bases with no gene match: 12. The germline V gene has CDR1 KGHSH and CDR2 LQKENI. The CDR3 spans 16 residues. CDR3: CASSPQGQSTYYEQYF. The CDR3 DNA follows: TGTGCCAGCTCACCCCAGGGACAGTCGACATATTACGAGCAGTACTTC. The whole variable domain, remainder taken from reference TRBV18 and TRBJ2-7, is NAGVMQNPRHLVRRRGQEARLRCSPMKGHSHVYWYRQLPEEGLKFMVYLQKENIIDESGMPKERFSAEFPKEGPSILRIQQVVRGDSAAYFCASSPQGQSTYYEQYFGPGTRLTVT.